A selection of T cell receptor beta chains follows, all from one sample in a study of STAT5B mutations in CD4+ large granular lymphocyte leukemia. Repertoires were generated with immunoSEQ multiplex PCR, while TCRdb's copy carries only in-frame clones and drops some. Altogether about 34,000 clones are present, roughly 88% being singletons, with the ten largest covering more than 0.95%. The sample was CD4+ T cells from blood buffy coats. The receptor source for this set is a human donor in good health. CDR3s include the opening cysteine and the closing phenylalanine or tryptophan. A D gene is named only where the DNA matches it firmly.

d_gene: TRBD1; v_gene: TRBV5-6; j_gene: TRBJ1-1; CDR3aa: CASSFWLGQGGRSEAFF
d_gene: TRBD1; v_gene: TRBV20-1; j_gene: TRBJ2-7; CDR3aa: CSANDRVEQYF
d_gene: TRBD1; v_gene: TRBV5-1; j_gene: TRBJ1-5; CDR3aa: CASSLGTGTGGNQPQHF
d_gene: TRBD1; v_gene: TRBV9; j_gene: TRBJ1-1; CDR3aa: CASSEWDRYTEAFF
d_gene: .; v_gene: TRBV30; j_gene: TRBJ1-1; CDR3aa: CAWIPFQNTEAFF
d_gene: .; v_gene: TRBV13; j_gene: TRBJ1-2; CDR3aa: CASSLVGRGGSDGYTF
d_gene: .; v_gene: TRBV7-6; j_gene: TRBJ1-5; CDR3aa: CASSSLNQPQHF
d_gene: .; v_gene: TRBV6-5; j_gene: TRBJ2-3; CDR3aa: CASRVTGGGTDTQYF
d_gene: .; v_gene: TRBV5-1; j_gene: TRBJ2-2; CDR3aa: CASSLPSGTTGELFF
d_gene: .; v_gene: TRBV7-3; j_gene: TRBJ1-6; CDR3aa: CASSFGQQNSPLHF
d_gene: .; v_gene: TRBV15; j_gene: TRBJ2-1; CDR3aa: CATSNQKSGGGNEQFF
d_gene: .; v_gene: TRBV5-6; j_gene: TRBJ1-4; CDR3aa: CASSRPGAGIEKLFF
d_gene: TRBD1; v_gene: TRBV9; j_gene: TRBJ1-2; CDR3aa: CASSPLDRGGGYTF